The rows below give T cell receptor beta chains drawn from one sample of a study of shared clonotypes between healthy human individuals. The repertoire was sequenced with immunoSEQ multiplex PCR; TCRdb's copy has only in-frame clones and lacks some. This table holds some 2,500,000 clones, 80% to 95% found once. The sample consisted of naive CD4+ T cells from PBMCs. The source of these receptors is a man aged 18 to 35 in good health. Some clones in this sample may be carry-over from other donors' samples. Both conserved end residues are part of each CDR3. D genes are given only for firm matches. Clone size, where shown, is once, few, many, or a class for clones that have expanded.

clone_size: .
v_call: TRBV4-1
d_call: .
j_call: TRBJ2-3
cdr3_nt: TGCGCCAGCGTAGGGGCCCGGGACCCAGATACGCAGTATTTT
cdr3_aa: CASVGARDPDTQYF

clone_size: once
v_call: TRBV2
d_call: .
j_call: TRBJ2-7
cdr3_nt: TGTGCCAGCAATCGGGACAAAGCCTACGAGCAGTACTTC
cdr3_aa: CASNRDKAYEQYF

clone_size: once
v_call: TRBV4-1
d_call: TRBD2
j_call: TRBJ2-1
cdr3_nt: TGCGCCAGCAGCCATCCCAGAGGGCGGGAGTTCAATGAGCAGTTCTTC
cdr3_aa: CASSHPRGREFNEQFF

clone_size: .
v_call: TRBV14
d_call: TRBD2
j_call: TRBJ2-7
cdr3_nt: TGTGCCAGCAGCCAAGAGGTGCTAGCGGGAGGGAAAATCTCCTACGAGCAGTACTTC
cdr3_aa: CASSQEVLAGGKISYEQYF

clone_size: .
v_call: TRBV28
d_call: .
j_call: TRBJ1-5
cdr3_nt: TGTGCCAGCAGTTTTCGGGGGTCGGGTCAGCCCCAGCATTTT
cdr3_aa: CASSFRGSGQPQHF

clone_size: .
v_call: TRBV4-1
d_call: .
j_call: TRBJ2-7
cdr3_nt: TGCGCCAGCAGCCAAGCTACTAGCAGCTACGAGCAGTACTTC
cdr3_aa: CASSQATSSYEQYF

clone_size: .
v_call: TRBV19
d_call: TRBD1
j_call: TRBJ1-2
cdr3_nt: TGTGCCAGTAGAGGGGGCAGCTATGGCTACACCTTC
cdr3_aa: CASRGGSYGYTF

clone_size: .
v_call: TRBV7-3
d_call: .
j_call: TRBJ2-5
cdr3_nt: TGTGCCAGCAGCTCCCGGGACCAAGAGACCCAGTACTTC
cdr3_aa: CASSSRDQETQYF

clone_size: .
v_call: TRBV9
d_call: TRBD1
j_call: TRBJ2-3
cdr3_nt: TGTGCCAGCAGCGGGGGACAGGTTCACACGCAGTATTTT
cdr3_aa: CASSGGQVHTQYF

clone_size: .
v_call: TRBV4-1
d_call: TRBD2
j_call: TRBJ2-7
cdr3_nt: TGCGCCAGCAGCCAAGTGGGAGGGAGGACCTACGAGCAGTACTTC
cdr3_aa: CASSQVGGRTYEQYF

clone_size: .
v_call: TRBV28
d_call: TRBD2
j_call: TRBJ2-1
cdr3_nt: TGTGCCAGCAGTCACCGGACTAGCGGGAGGAATGAGCAGTTCTTC
cdr3_aa: CASSHRTSGRNEQFF

clone_size: .
v_call: TRBV7-2
d_call: TRBD1
j_call: TRBJ2-7
cdr3_nt: TGTGCCAGCAGTTGGACAGGACTCAACTACGAGCAGTACTTC
cdr3_aa: CASSWTGLNYEQYF

clone_size: .
v_call: TRBV5-1
d_call: TRBD2
j_call: TRBJ2-3
cdr3_nt: TGCGCCAGCAGCGCAATAGCGGGAGGGACAGATACGCAGTATTTT
cdr3_aa: CASSAIAGGTDTQYF

clone_size: .
v_call: TRBV12-5
d_call: .
j_call: TRBJ2-2
cdr3_nt: TGTGCTAGTGGTTTGGACGGGAAGAACACCGGGGAGCTGTTTTTT
cdr3_aa: CASGLDGKNTGELFF

clone_size: .
v_call: TRBV7-3
d_call: .
j_call: TRBJ2-7
cdr3_nt: TGTGCCAGCAGCCCCAATGTCCGCGCCGTCGACGAGCAGTACTTC
cdr3_aa: CASSPNVRAVDEQYF

clone_size: .
v_call: TRBV10-3
d_call: .
j_call: TRBJ1-3
cdr3_nt: TGTGCCATCAGGCAGGCTTCTGGAAACACCATATATTTT
cdr3_aa: CAIRQASGNTIYF

clone_size: .
v_call: TRBV11-2
d_call: .
j_call: TRBJ1-2
cdr3_nt: TGTGCCAGCAGCGTCGAGCTGGGGGCAGGATCTTATGGCTACACCTTC
cdr3_aa: CASSVELGAGSYGYTF

clone_size: .
v_call: TRBV6-5
d_call: .
j_call: TRBJ2-7
cdr3_nt: TGTGCCAGCAGTTACTCGGGGGCAGTCTCCTACGAGCAGTACTTC
cdr3_aa: CASSYSGAVSYEQYF

clone_size: few
v_call: TRBV7-9
d_call: .
j_call: TRBJ1-1
cdr3_nt: TGTGCCAGCAGCTTAGTGGGTGGGTACACTGAAGCTTTCTTT
cdr3_aa: CASSLVGGYTEAFF

clone_size: .
v_call: TRBV7-2
d_call: .
j_call: TRBJ2-3
cdr3_nt: TGTGCCAGCAGCCCTTGGACCTCGGGCACAGATACGCAGTATTTT
cdr3_aa: CASSPWTSGTDTQYF

clone_size: .
v_call: TRBV11-2
d_call: TRBD2
j_call: TRBJ2-3
cdr3_nt: TGTGCCAGCAGTGTAGCGGGGAGCACAGATACGCAGTATTTT
cdr3_aa: CASSVAGSTDTQYF

clone_size: .
v_call: TRBV7-9
d_call: .
j_call: TRBJ2-7
cdr3_nt: TGTGCCAGCAGCACCACAGAACAAGCCCCCTACGAGCAGTACTTC
cdr3_aa: CASSTTEQAPYEQYF

clone_size: .
v_call: TRBV28
d_call: TRBD1
j_call: TRBJ2-7
cdr3_nt: TGTGCCAGCAGTTTGACTGACAGGGCAGGTATCCACGAGCAGTACTTC
cdr3_aa: CASSLTDRAGIHEQYF